Listed below are T cell receptor beta chains from one sample, sequenced in a study of graft-versus-host responses after intestinal transplantation. Measured with immunoSEQ multiplex PCR; TCRdb has only the in-frame clones, and not every one. The sample consists of 15,000 to 20,000 clones, over 35% of them appearing once. Here the sequenced sample was alloreactive CD4+ T cells from a mixed lymphocyte reaction culture, taken before intestinal transplant. The receptor set was obtained from a human patient who received an intestinal transplant. CDR3s include the opening cysteine and the closing phenylalanine or tryptophan. The D gene is left open where the match is weak. Size tells how often a clone was seen (once, few, many) or the class of an expanded clone, and some rows leave it out.

D,V,size,J,CDR3,DNA
.,TRBV18,medium-sized,TRBJ1-1,CASSRQTNTEAFF,TGTGCCAGCTCACGTCAGACGAACACTGAAGCTTTCTTT
TRBD1,TRBV11-3,few,TRBJ2-5,CASSRQGARQETQYF,TGTGCCAGCAGCCGACAGGGGGCGCGACAAGAGACCCAGTACTTC
.,TRBV6-6,.,TRBJ1-2,CASSYSRTPANYGYTF,TGTGCCAGCAGTTACTCGAGGACACCAGCTAACTATGGCTACACCTTC
.,TRBV21-1,.,TRBJ1-5,CASSKATGCLGQPQHF,TGTGCCAGCAGCAAAGCGACAGGGTGTCTCGGTCAGCCCCAGCATTTT
.,TRBV10-3,.,TRBJ2-6,CAISEGPGANVLTF,TGTGCCATCAGTGAGGGCCCTGGGGCCAACGTCCTGACTTTC
.,TRBV11-2,few,TRBJ1-6,CASSLTGSGNSPLHF,TGTGCCAGCAGCCTAACGGGCAGCGGTAATTCACCCCTCCACTTT
TRBD1,TRBV5-4,.,TRBJ1-1,CASSLGQANTEAFF,TGTGCCAGCAGCCTCGGACAGGCTAACACTGAAGCTTTCTTT
.,TRBV18,.,TRBJ2-7,CASSATSRATGEQYF,TGTGCCAGCTCCGCCACGAGCAGGGCTACTGGGGAGCAGTACTTC
.,TRBV7-9,few,TRBJ2-2,CASSMTANTGELFF,TGTGCCAGCAGCATGACCGCGAACACCGGGGAGCTGTTTTTT
TRBD2,TRBV7-9,few,TRBJ2-1,CASIHGLADNEQFF,TGTGCCAGCATCCACGGACTAGCGGACAATGAGCAGTTCTTC
.,TRBV6-5,few,TRBJ1-1,CASSLRTVNTEAFF,TGTGCCAGCAGCCTACGGACAGTGAACACTGAAGCTTTCTTT
TRBD1,TRBV5-3,.,TRBJ2-7,CARSPDRVYEQYF,TGTGCCAGAAGCCCAGACAGGGTCTACGAGCAGTACTTC
.,TRBV7-9,.,TRBJ1-5,CASSQGQSPQAPQHF,TGTGCCAGCAGCCAAGGACAGTCCCCTCAGGCTCCCCAGCATTTT
TRBD1,TRBV2,.,TRBJ2-4,CASNRDRGGIDKNIQYF,TGTGCCAGCAACCGGGACAGGGGAGGAATAGACAAAAACATTCAGTACTTC
.,TRBV5-4,few,TRBJ1-1,CASSLAARMNTEAFF,TGTGCCAGCAGCTTGGCCGCCAGGATGAACACTGAAGCTTTCTTT
TRBD2,TRBV9,.,TRBJ2-1,CASSLAGGPGNEQFF,TGTGCCAGCAGCCTAGCGGGGGGGCCAGGCAATGAGCAGTTCTTC
TRBD2,TRBV6-5,.,TRBJ2-7,CASSYSLAGVYEQYF,TGTGCCAGCAGTTACTCGCTAGCGGGGGTCTACGAGCAGTACTTC
TRBD1,TRBV5-1,.,TRBJ1-2,CASSGTHRGTGGYTF,TGCGCCAGCAGCGGAACCCACAGGGGCACGGGTGGCTACACCTTC
.,TRBV7-9,medium-sized,TRBJ1-5,CASSLARSGPQHF,TGTGCCAGCAGCTTAGCCCGATCTGGGCCCCAGCATTTT
.,TRBV4-2,medium-sized,TRBJ1-5,CASSQELQGTSNQPQHF,TGTGCCAGCAGCCAAGAACTTCAGGGGACGAGCAATCAGCCCCAGCATTTT
.,TRBV29-1,.,TRBJ1-2,CSVVWGQSYTF,TGCAGCGTTGTCTGGGGTCAGAGCTACACCTTC
TRBD2,TRBV7-4,few,TRBJ2-5,CASSLVWWASGGIGETQYF,TGTGCCAGCAGCTTAGTTTGGTGGGCTAGCGGGGGGATAGGGGAGACCCAGTACTTC
.,TRBV5-8,few,TRBJ2-5,CASSLGGKQGRETQYF,TGTGCCAGCAGCTTGGGCGGAAAACAGGGTAGAGAGACCCAGTACTTC
TRBD2,TRBV4-1,.,TRBJ2-7,CASSHFIGAGGDEQYF,TGCGCCAGCAGCCATTTTATTGGAGCGGGGGGTGACGAGCAGTACTTC
TRBD2,TRBV5-1,few,TRBJ2-1,CASRWGGTQKQFF,TGCGCCAGCAGATGGGGAGGGACCCAAAAGCAGTTCTTC